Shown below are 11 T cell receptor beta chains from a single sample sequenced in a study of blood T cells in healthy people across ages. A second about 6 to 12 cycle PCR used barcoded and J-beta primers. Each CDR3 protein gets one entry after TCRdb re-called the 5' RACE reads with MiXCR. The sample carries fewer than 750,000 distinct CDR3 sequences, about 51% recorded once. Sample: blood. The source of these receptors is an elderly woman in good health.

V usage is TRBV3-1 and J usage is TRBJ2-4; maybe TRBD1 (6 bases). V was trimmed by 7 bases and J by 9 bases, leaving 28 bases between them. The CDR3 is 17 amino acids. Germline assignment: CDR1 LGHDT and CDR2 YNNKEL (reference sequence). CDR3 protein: CASTPGASPPGRGIQYF. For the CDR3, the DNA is TGTGCCAGCACCCCAGGGGCCAGTCCGCCCGGCCGTGGCATTCAGTACTTC.

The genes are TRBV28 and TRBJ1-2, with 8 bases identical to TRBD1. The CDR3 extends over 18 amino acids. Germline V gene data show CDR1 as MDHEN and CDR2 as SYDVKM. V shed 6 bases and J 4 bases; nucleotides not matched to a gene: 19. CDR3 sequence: CASSYNNPIQGAPYGYTF. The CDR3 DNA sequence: TGTGCCAGCAGCTACAACAATCCCATTCAGGGGGCCCCCTATGGCTACACCTTC.

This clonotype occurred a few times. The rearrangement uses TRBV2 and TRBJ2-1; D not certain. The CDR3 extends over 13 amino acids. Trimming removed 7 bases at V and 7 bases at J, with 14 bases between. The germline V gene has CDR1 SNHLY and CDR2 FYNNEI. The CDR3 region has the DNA TGTGCCAGCAATGTCCTTGGACCGAATGAGCAGTTCTTC. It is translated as CASNVLGPNEQFF.

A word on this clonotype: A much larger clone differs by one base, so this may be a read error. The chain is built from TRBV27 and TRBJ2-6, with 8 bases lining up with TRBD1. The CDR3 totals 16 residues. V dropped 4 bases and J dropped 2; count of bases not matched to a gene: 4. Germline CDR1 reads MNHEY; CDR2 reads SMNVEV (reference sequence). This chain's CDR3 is CASSSQGAAGANVLTF. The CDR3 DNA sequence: TGTGCCAGCAGTTCTCAGGGGGCCGCTGGGGCCAACGTCCTGACTTTC.

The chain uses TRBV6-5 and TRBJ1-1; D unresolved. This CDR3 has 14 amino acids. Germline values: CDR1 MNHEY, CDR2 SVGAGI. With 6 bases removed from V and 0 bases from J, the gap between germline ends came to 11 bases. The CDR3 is CASSFTVMNTEAFF. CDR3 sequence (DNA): TGTGCCAGCAGCTTCACAGTCATGAACACTGAAGCTTTCTTT.

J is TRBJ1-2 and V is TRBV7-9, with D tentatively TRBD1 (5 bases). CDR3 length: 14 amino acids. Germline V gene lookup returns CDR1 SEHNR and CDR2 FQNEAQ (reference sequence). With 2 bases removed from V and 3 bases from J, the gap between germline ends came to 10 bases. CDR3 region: CASSLMEGDYGYTF. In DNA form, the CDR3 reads TGTGCCAGCAGCTTAATGGAAGGGGACTATGGCTACACCTTC.

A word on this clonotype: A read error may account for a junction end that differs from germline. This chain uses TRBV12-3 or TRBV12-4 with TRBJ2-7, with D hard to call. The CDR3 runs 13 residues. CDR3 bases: TGTGCCGGCAGTTTTGGGATCCTTTACGAGCAGTACTTC. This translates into CAGSFGILYEQYF.

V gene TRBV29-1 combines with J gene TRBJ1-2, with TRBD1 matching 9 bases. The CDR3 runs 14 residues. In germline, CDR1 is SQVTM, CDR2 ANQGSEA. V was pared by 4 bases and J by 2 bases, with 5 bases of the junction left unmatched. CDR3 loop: CSVGTGAPNYGYTF. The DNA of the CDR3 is TGCAGCGTTGGGACAGGGGCCCCCAACTATGGCTACACCTTC.

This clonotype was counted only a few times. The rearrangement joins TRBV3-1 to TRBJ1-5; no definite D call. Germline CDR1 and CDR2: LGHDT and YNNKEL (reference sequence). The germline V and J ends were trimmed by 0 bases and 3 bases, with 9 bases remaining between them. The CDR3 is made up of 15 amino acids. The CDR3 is CASSQEPGPNQPQHF. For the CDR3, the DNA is TGTGCCAGCAGCCAAGAACCGGGTCCCAATCAGCCCCAGCATTTT.

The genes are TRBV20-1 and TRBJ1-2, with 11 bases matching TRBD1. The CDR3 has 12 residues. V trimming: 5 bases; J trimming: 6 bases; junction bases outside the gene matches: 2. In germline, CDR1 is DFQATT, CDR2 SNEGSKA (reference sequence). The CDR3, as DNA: TGCAGTGCTGGGGGACAGGGGGATGGCTACACCTTC. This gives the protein CSAGGQGDGYTF.

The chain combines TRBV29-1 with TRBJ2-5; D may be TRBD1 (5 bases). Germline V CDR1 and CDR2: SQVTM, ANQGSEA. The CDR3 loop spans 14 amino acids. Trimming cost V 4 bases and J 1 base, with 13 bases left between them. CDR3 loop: CSVVTTGTQETQYF. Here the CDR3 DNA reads TGCAGCGTTGTAACCACAGGAACCCAAGAGACCCAGTACTTC.